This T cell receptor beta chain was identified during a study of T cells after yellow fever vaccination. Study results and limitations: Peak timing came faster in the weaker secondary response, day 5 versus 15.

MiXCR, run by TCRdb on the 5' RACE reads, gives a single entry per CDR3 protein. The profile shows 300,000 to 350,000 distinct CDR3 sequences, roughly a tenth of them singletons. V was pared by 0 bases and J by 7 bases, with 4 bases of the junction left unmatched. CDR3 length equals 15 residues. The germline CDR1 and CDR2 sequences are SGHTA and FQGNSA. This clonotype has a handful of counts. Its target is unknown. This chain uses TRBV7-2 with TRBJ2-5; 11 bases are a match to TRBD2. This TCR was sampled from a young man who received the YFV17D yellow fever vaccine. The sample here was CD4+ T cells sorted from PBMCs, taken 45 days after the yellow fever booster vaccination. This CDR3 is CASSLAGTSGMTQYF. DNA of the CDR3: TGTGCCAGCAGCTTAGCGGGGACTAGCGGAATGACCCAGTACTTC.